The 14 T cell receptor beta chains below were found in one sample sequenced in a study of T cell responses to AZD1222 COVID-19 vaccine. Profiling relied on immunoSEQ multiplex PCR, and the TCRdb table lists in-frame clones only, not all of them. The table shows about 190,000 clones, with approximately 90% occurring only once. This specimen was peripheral blood, taken 28 days after the second dose of the MenACWY control vaccine. The receptors originated from an adult who received the MenACWY meningococcal vaccine as a control.

As DNA, the CDR3 is TGTGCCAGCAGCTTAAACGGCAACACTGAAGCTTTCTTT. Its protein product is CASSLNGNTEAFF. The V call is TRBV7-2, the J call TRBJ1-1; D gene uncertain. Germline V CDR1 and CDR2: SGHTA, FQGNSA. The CDR3 loop spans 13 amino acids. Trimming left V 2 bases short and J 2 bases short, with 6 bases between.

This clone has a single count. The rearrangement links TRBV7-2 to TRBJ1-6; maybe TRBD1 (6 bases). V lost 6 bases to trimming and J lost 7 bases, with 16 bases between them. CDR1 is SGHTA, CDR2 FQGNSA, per germline. The CDR3 consists of 15 residues. The CDR3 DNA follows: TGTGCCAGCAGGGAACAGGGAGGGAACAATTCACCCCTCCACTTT. Protein product: CASREQGGNNSPLHF.

The chain combines TRBV6-4 with TRBJ2-1; 10 bases line up with TRBD2. This CDR3 spans 14 amino acids. Germline values: CDR1 MRHNA, CDR2 SNTAGT. Trimming removed 6 bases from V and 4 bases from J; junction bases left unmatched: 3. The CDR3 nucleotides read TGTGCCAGCAGACCTAGCGGGGGTTACAATGAGCAGTTCTTC. Translating it yields CASRPSGGYNEQFF.

This clone was observed a few times. The chain links TRBV6-4 to TRBJ2-1; possible D gene TRBD2, 6 bases. The germline CDR1 and CDR2 sequences are MRHNA and SNTAGT. CDR3 length: 16 residues. Trimming removed 3 bases at V and 2 bases at J, with 14 bases between. As DNA, the CDR3 is TGTGCCAGCAGTGAATCCGGTTTAGCGGCCTACAATGAGCAGTTCTTC. Translated, it gives CASSESGLAAYNEQFF.

The chain couples TRBV28 to TRBJ2-1; TRBD2 might be the D (5 bases). Trimming stripped 4 bases from V and 8 bases from J, with 12 bases between. From germline, CDR1 is MDHEN and CDR2 SYDVKM. The CDR3 is made up of 13 amino acids. The CDR3 nucleotides are TGTGCCAGCAGTTCCCGGGCCGGGGATGAGCAGTTCTTC. Its protein product is CASSSRAGDEQFF.

Only a few counts were recorded for this clone. This chain connects TRBV19 to TRBJ2-5; 8 nucleotides align to TRBD1. This CDR3 contains 14 residues. After removal of 2 bases from V and 4 bases from J, the junction contained 3 bases not matched to a gene. CDR1 is LNHDA and CDR2 is SQIVND in the germline V gene (reference sequence). CDR3: CASSIQGAGETQYF. DNA for the CDR3: TGTGCCAGTAGTATACAGGGGGCGGGAGAGACCCAGTACTTC.

The rearrangement links TRBV19 to TRBJ1-5, with 12 bases matching TRBD1. Trimming took 7 bases from V and 2 from J; bases not matched to a gene: 6. Germline V CDR1 and CDR2: LNHDA, SQIVND (reference sequence). The length of the CDR3 is 16 residues. This CDR3 is CASKGQGATGNQPQHF. The CDR3 nucleotides read TGTGCCAGTAAGGGACAGGGGGCAACGGGCAATCAGCCCCAGCATTTT.

The rearrangement joins TRBV6-2 or TRBV6-3 to TRBJ1-6; the match to TRBD1 covers 9 bases. In germline, CDR1 is MNHEY, CDR2 SVGEGT. This CDR3 is built from 15 residues. V shed 5 bases, J shed 4 bases, and the junction held 3 bases outside the gene matches. CDR3 nucleotides: TGTGCCAGCAGTGACGACAGGGGGTATAATTCACCCCTCCACTTT. This translates into CASSDDRGYNSPLHF.

This clone was counted once. The V gene is TRBV9, the J gene TRBJ1-3; 10 bases line up with TRBD1. CDR3 length: 17 amino acids. The V segment lost 2 bases and the J segment 4 bases; nucleotides outside the gene matches: 9. Germline CDR1 reads SGDLS; CDR2 reads YYNGEE. CDR3 loop: CASSVTVGQGPGNTIYF. CDR3 sequence (DNA): TGTGCCAGCAGCGTGACCGTGGGACAGGGGCCCGGAAACACCATATATTTT.

The chain joins TRBV6-5 to TRBJ2-2, with D possibly TRBD1 on 5 matching bases. The CDR3 is 12 amino acids. Germline CDR1 and CDR2: MNHEY and SVGAGI. Trimming shortened V by 10 bases and J by 4 bases, and 10 bases separated the two germline ends. In DNA form, the CDR3 reads TGTGCCACAGGGCCGGTCACCGGGGAGCTGTTTTTT. Encoded protein: CATGPVTGELFF.

J is TRBJ1-5 and V is TRBV12-3 or TRBV12-4, with no clear D. V dropped 6 bases and J dropped 1 base, with 7 bases sitting between them. The CDR3 has 13 amino acids. The CDR3 nucleotides are TGTGCCAGCAGGGGGATAAGCAATCAGCCCCAGCATTTT. Residues: CASRGISNQPQHF.

This clone came up once. J is TRBJ1-5 and V is TRBV7-2; 8 bases align to TRBD1. The length of the CDR3 is 14 residues. Germline assignment: CDR1 SGHTA and CDR2 FQGNSA. After removal of 5 bases from V and 4 bases from J, the junction contained 4 bases not matched to a gene. The CDR3 coding sequence is TGTGCCAGCAGCGTGGACAGGGCGAATCAGCCCCAGCATTTT. Its protein product is CASSVDRANQPQHF.

The chain has TRBV15 and TRBJ1-1, with D maybe TRBD1 (5 bases). The CDR3 loop spans 14 amino acids. CDR1 is LNHNV and CDR2 is YYDKDF in the germline V gene (reference sequence). V was pared by 5 bases and J by 4 bases, with 14 bases between. CDR3 in amino acids: CATSLGAVTTEAFF. The CDR3 bases are TGTGCCACCAGCTTAGGGGCAGTTACCACTGAAGCTTTCTTT.

This chain uses TRBV7-9 with TRBJ2-1, with a weak D call TRBD2 (5 bases). The length of the CDR3 is 13 residues. Germline V gives CDR1 SEHNR, CDR2 FQNEAQ (reference sequence). The V gene lost 0 bases and the J gene lost 7 bases, with 7 bases spanning the gap. The CDR3: CASSLASGNEQFF. DNA for the CDR3: TGTGCCAGCAGCTTAGCATCGGGGAATGAGCAGTTCTTC. Variable domain in full (rest from reference TRBV7-9 and TRBJ2-1): DTGVSQNPRHKITKRGQNVTFRCDPISEHNRLYWYRQTLGQGPEFLTYFQNEAQLEKSRLLSDRFSAERPKGSFSTLEIQRTEQGDSAMYLCASSLASGNEQFFGPGTRLTVL.